The following is a T cell receptor beta chain sequence with its context. The target antigen is unknown. This was the immunoSEQ v3 assay. Sequencing depth was around 2.2 million read pairs for survey level, about 5-6 million for deep. The protocol was immunoSEQ multiplex PCR, while the TCRdb copy is restricted to in-frame clones and leaves out a portion. Here the sample spans tens of thousands of clones, 80% to 90% being singletons. V lost 5 bases, J lost 9 bases, and 13 bases stayed unmatched. The length of the CDR3 is 15 residues. Per germline, CDR1 MNHEY and CDR2 SMNVEV (reference sequence). Time point: pre-treatment sample, taken before nivolumab and TIL therapy. These data come from a study of TIL therapy for anti-PD-1-resistant metastatic lung cancer. Study details: Most patients had lung adenocarcinoma; a handful of tumors were EGFR-mutant, two ALK-rearranged; half smoked currently or formerly.

Findings and caveats of the study: Patients were highly selected, enriched for treatment-naive, never-smoker and oncogene-addicted cases.

The receptor's source is a person aged 25 to 79 with non-small cell lung cancer. The source was blood, collected at baseline. The genes are TRBV27 and TRBJ2-1, with 7 bases lining up with TRBD2. As DNA, the CDR3 is TGTGCCAGCAGTCCCCGAAGCGGGACCCTCACTGAGCAGTTCTTC. Protein sequence: CASSPRSGTLTEQFF.